Listed below are T cell receptor beta chains from one sample, sequenced in a study of control samples from healthy donors and cancer patients. Generated by immunoSEQ multiplex PCR, the TCRdb table keeps only in-frame clones and is missing some. The repertoire holds 130,000 or so clones, with more than 80% as singletons. Sequencing was performed on blood. Receptors were obtained from a man younger than 35 in good health. Both conserved end residues are part of each CDR3. A D gene is named only where the DNA matches it firmly. Clone size is given for some rows only: seen once, a few or many times, or a class if the clone is expanded.

>NA|NA|TRBJ2-1|TRBV10-3
CAIKLQGKNEQFF
TGTGCCATCAAGCTACAGGGCAAAAATGAGCAGTTCTTC
>NA|NA|TRBJ1-2|TRBV4-1
CASSQTPPGRQLNYGYTF
TGCGCCAGCAGCCAAACCCCTCCCGGACGTCAGCTGAACTATGGCTACACCTTC
>NA|NA|TRBJ1-5|TRBV20-1
CSASSGNGYSNQPQHF
TGCAGTGCTAGTAGCGGGAACGGTTATAGCAATCAGCCCCAGCATTTT
>NA|few|TRBJ1-6|TRBV2
CASGREISPLHF
TGTGCCAGCGGGAGAGAGATTTCACCCCTCCACTTT
>TRBD2|NA|TRBJ2-1|TRBV4-3
CASSPLAGGSSYNEQFF
TGCGCCAGCAGCCCACTAGCGGGGGGGAGCTCCTACAATGAGCAGTTCTTC
>NA|NA|TRBJ1-2|TRBV7-9
CASSLAAYGYTF
TGTGCCAGCAGCTTAGCGGCCTATGGCTACACCTTC
>NA|once|TRBJ2-1|TRBV18
CASSLSGLDEQFF
TGTGCCAGCTCACTTTCAGGGTTGGATGAGCAGTTCTTC
>TRBD1|NA|TRBJ1-2|TRBV10-2
CASRDRGSYGYTF
TGCGCCAGCAGGGACAGGGGGTCCTATGGCTACACCTTC
>NA|NA|TRBJ1-4|TRBV6-5
CASSYSAGTNEKLFF
TGTGCCAGCAGTTACTCAGCCGGAACTAATGAAAAACTGTTTTTT
>NA|NA|TRBJ1-6|TRBV6-6
CASSSRPDGLNSPLHF
TGTGCCAGCAGTTCCCGACCGGACGGACTAAATTCACCCCTCCACTTT
>NA|NA|TRBJ2-1|TRBV19
CASAGRNSYNEQFF
TGTGCCAGCGCGGGACGGAACTCCTACAATGAGCAGTTCTTC
>TRBD1|once|TRBJ1-1|TRBV6-2/TRBV6-3
CASSFNRGGTEAFF
TGTGCCAGCAGTTTTAACAGGGGGGGCACTGAAGCTTTCTTT
>TRBD1|NA|TRBJ1-4|TRBV27
CASSPGTGLNEKLFF
TGTGCCAGCAGTCCGGGGACAGGACTAAATGAAAAACTGTTTTTT
>NA|NA|TRBJ2-5|TRBV6-1
CASSEVGTGAQYF
TGTGCCAGCAGTGAAGTGGGGACCGGGGCCCAGTACTTC
>NA|NA|TRBJ1-2|TRBV9
CASSETGSYGYTF
TGTGCCAGCAGCGAAACAGGGAGCTATGGCTACACCTTC
>NA|NA|TRBJ2-3|TRBV7-6
CASSLTSSSTDTQYF
TGTGCCAGCAGCTTAACTAGTTCTAGCACAGATACGCAGTATTTT
>TRBD1|once|TRBJ2-5|TRBV30
CAWNRQGKETQYF
TGTGCCTGGAATCGACAGGGGAAAGAGACCCAGTACTTC
>TRBD1|NA|TRBJ1-5|TRBV28
CASSGDSYSNQPQHF
TGTGCCAGCAGTGGGGACAGTTATAGCAATCAGCCCCAGCATTTT
>NA|few|TRBJ2-1|TRBV29-1
CSVDVGGYNEQFF
TGCAGCGTTGACGTTGGGGGTTACAATGAGCAGTTCTTC
>TRBD1|once|TRBJ1-5|TRBV10-3
CAIRDRPNQPQHF
TGTGCCATCAGGGACAGGCCGAATCAGCCCCAGCATTTT
>NA|NA|TRBJ1-4|TRBV9
CASSGPVEAGGEKLFF
TGTGCCAGCAGCGGCCCAGTTGAGGCCGGCGGTGAAAAACTGTTTTTT
>NA|NA|TRBJ2-5|TRBV3-1/TRBV3-2
CASTPPVDNPTQYF
TGTGCCAGCACCCCCCCTGTCGATAATCCGACCCAGTACTTC
>NA|NA|TRBJ1-1|TRBV7-9
CASNPDGLEAFF
TGTGCCAGCAACCCCGACGGCCTTGAAGCTTTCTTT
>NA|once|TRBJ2-1|TRBV5-1
CASSLATGREREQFF
TGCGCCAGCAGCTTGGCCACGGGGCGCGAACGTGAGCAGTTCTTC
>TRBD2|NA|TRBJ2-7|TRBV5-6
CASSPGLAGGPNEQYF
TGTGCCAGCAGCCCAGGACTAGCGGGGGGGCCCAACGAGCAGTACTTC
>TRBD2|NA|TRBJ2-7|TRBV19
CASSSTSGASYEQYF
TGTGCCAGTAGTTCGACTAGCGGGGCCTCCTACGAGCAGTACTTC
>NA|NA|TRBJ1-2|TRBV4-1
CASSPIPTPFLGGYTF
TGCGCCAGCAGCCCAATCCCTACCCCTTTTCTGGGAGGCTACACCTTC
>TRBD1|NA|TRBJ1-5|TRBV7-3
CASSLQGTEDQPQHF
TGTGCCAGCAGCTTACAGGGGACAGAAGATCAGCCCCAGCATTTT
>TRBD2|NA|TRBJ2-7|TRBV14
CASSHGGAGEQYF
TGTGCCAGCAGCCACGGGGGGGCCGGCGAGCAGTACTTC
>TRBD1|NA|TRBJ2-7|TRBV5-1
CASSSDRGLEQYF
TGCGCCAGCAGCTCGGACAGGGGGCTTGAGCAGTACTTC
>NA|NA|TRBJ1-1|TRBV27
CASSLRGTEAFF
TGTGCCAGCAGTTTACGGGGAACTGAAGCTTTCTTT
>NA|NA|TRBJ2-7|TRBV25-1
CASEGPSSYEQYF
TGTGCCAGCGAAGGGCCGAGCTCCTACGAGCAGTACTTC
>NA|NA|TRBJ1-5|TRBV4-3
CASSPTAYQPQHF
TGCGCCAGCAGCCCTACAGCTTACCAGCCCCAGCATTTT
>NA|NA|TRBJ1-1|TRBV19
CASSIGQLTEAFF
TGTGCCAGTAGTATAGGCCAGCTCACTGAAGCTTTCTTT
>TRBD1|NA|TRBJ1-2|TRBV6-5
CASSPGQAHYGYTF
TGTGCCAGCAGTCCAGGACAGGCCCACTATGGCTACACCTTC
>NA|NA|TRBJ2-4|TRBV19
CASRPGQGRLGAKNIQYF
TGTGCCAGTAGGCCGGGCCAAGGGAGGTTGGGGGCCAAAAACATTCAGTACTTC
>NA|NA|TRBJ2-7|TRBV5-6
CASSLADRYYEQYF
TGTGCCAGCAGCCTGGCCGACAGGTACTACGAGCAGTACTTC
>NA|once|TRBJ2-7|TRBV6-5
CASSSQHAGASYEQYF
TGTGCCAGCAGTTCTCAGCATGCCGGGGCCTCCTACGAGCAGTACTTC